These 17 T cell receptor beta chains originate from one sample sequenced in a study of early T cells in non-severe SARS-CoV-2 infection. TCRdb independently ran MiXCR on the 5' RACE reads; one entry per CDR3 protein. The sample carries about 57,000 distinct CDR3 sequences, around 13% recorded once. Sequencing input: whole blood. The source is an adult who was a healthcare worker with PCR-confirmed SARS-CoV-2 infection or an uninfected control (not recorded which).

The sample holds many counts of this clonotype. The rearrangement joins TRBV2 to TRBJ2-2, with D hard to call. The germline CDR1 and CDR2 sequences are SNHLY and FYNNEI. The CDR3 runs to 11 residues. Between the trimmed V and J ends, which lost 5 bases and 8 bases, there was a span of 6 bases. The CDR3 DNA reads TGTGCCAGCAGTAAGGGAGGGGAGCTGTTTTTT. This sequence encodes CASSKGGELFF.

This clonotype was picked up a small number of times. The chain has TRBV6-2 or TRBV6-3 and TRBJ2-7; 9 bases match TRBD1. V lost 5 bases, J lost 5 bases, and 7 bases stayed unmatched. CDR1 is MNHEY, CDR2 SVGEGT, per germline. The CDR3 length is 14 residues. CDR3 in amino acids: CASSTGTGNDEQYF. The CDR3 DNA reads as TGTGCCAGCAGTACCGGGACAGGGAACGACGAGCAGTACTTC.

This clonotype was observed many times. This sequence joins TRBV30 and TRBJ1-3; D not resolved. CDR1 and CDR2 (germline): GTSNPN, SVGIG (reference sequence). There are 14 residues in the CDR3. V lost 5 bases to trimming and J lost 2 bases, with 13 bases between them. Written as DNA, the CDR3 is TGTGCCTGGGGTAGGGCCGGTACTGGAAACACCATATATTTT. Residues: CAWGRAGTGNTIYF.

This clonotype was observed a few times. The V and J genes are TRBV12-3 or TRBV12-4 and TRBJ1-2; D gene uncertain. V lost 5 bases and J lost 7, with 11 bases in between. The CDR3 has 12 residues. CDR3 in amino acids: CASSPLIAGYTF. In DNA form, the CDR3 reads TGTGCCAGCAGTCCCCTGATAGCTGGCTACACCTTC.

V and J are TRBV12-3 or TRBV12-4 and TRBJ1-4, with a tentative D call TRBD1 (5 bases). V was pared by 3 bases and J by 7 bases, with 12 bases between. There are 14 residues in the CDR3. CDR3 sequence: CASSFWGMGEKLFF. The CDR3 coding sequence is TGTGCCAGCAGTTTCTGGGGGATGGGTGAAAAACTGTTTTTT.

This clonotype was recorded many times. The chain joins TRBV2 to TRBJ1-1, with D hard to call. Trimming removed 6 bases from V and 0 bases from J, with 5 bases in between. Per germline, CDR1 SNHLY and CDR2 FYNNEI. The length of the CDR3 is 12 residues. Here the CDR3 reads CASRPMNTEAFF. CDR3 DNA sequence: TGTGCCAGCAGGCCCATGAACACTGAAGCTTTCTTT.

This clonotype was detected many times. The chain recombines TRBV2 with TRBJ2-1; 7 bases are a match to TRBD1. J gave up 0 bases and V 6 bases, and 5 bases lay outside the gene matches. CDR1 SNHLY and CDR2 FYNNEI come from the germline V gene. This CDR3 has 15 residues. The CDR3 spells CASSPEGASYNEQFF. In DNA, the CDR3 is TGTGCCAGCAGCCCAGAGGGGGCCTCCTACAATGAGCAGTTCTTC.

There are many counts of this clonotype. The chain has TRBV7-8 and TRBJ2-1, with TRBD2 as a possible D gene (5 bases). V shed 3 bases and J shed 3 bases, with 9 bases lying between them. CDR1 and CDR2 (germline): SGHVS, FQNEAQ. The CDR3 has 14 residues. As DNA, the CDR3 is TGTGCCAGCAGCTTCGGACTTCACTACAATGAGCAGTTCTTC. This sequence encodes CASSFGLHYNEQFF.

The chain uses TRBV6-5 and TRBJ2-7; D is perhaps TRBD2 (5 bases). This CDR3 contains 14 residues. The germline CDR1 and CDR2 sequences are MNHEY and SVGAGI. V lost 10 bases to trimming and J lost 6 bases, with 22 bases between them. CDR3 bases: TGTGCCACCTCCACGGGGAAGGTGACCTCCGAGCAGTACTTC. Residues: CATSTGKVTSEQYF.

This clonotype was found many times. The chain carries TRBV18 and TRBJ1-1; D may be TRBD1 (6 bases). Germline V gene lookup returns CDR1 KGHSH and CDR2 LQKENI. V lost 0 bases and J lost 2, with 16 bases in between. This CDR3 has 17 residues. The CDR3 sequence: CASSPPLGRGPNTEAFF. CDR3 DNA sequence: TGTGCCAGCTCACCACCGTTAGGCCGGGGGCCCAACACTGAAGCTTTCTTT.

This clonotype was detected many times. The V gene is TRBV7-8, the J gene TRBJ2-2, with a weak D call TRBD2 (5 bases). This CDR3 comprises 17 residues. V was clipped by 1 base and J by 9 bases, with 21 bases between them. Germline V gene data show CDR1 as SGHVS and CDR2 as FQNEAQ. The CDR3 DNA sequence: TGTGCCAGCAGCTTAGAGGAGGCCGGGATCCACCGCCGGGAGCTGTTTTTT. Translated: CASSLEEAGIHRRELFF.

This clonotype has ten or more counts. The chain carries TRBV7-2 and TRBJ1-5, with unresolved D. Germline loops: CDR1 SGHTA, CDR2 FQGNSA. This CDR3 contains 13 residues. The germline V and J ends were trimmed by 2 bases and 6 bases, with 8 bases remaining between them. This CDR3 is CASSLRGFQPQHF. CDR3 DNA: TGTGCCAGCAGCTTACGGGGTTTTCAGCCCCAGCATTTT. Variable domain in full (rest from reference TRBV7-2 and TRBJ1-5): GAGVSQSPSNKVTEKGKDVELRCDPISGHTALYWYRQSLGQGLEFLIYFQGNSAPDKSGLPSDRFSAERTGGSVSTLTIQRTQQEDSAVYLCASSLRGFQPQHFGDGTRLSIL.

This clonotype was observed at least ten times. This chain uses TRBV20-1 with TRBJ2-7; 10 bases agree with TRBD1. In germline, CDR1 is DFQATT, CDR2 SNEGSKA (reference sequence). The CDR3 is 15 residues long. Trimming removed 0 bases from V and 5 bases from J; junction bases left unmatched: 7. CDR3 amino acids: CSARDLGQGFDEQYF. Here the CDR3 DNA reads TGCAGTGCTAGAGATTTGGGACAGGGGTTCGACGAGCAGTACTTC.

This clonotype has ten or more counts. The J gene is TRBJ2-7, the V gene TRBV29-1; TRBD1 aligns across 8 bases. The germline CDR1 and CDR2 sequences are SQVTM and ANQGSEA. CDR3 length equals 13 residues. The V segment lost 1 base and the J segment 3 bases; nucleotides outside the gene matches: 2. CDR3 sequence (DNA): TGCAGCGTTGAAGCGGACAGGGACTACGAGCAGTACTTC. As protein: CSVEADRDYEQYF.

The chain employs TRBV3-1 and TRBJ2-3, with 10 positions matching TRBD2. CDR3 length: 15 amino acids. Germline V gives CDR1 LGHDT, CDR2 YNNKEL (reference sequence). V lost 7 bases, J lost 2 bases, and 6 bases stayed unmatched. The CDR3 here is CASTPLAGVTDTQYF. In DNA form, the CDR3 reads TGTGCCAGCACCCCGCTAGCGGGGGTCACAGATACGCAGTATTTT.

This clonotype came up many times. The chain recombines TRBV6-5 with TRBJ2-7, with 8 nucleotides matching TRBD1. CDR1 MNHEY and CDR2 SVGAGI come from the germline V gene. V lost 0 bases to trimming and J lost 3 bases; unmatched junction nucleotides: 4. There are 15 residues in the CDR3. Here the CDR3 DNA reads TGTGCCAGCAGTTACTCGACAGGGGTTGACTACGAGCAGTACTTC. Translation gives CASSYSTGVDYEQYF.

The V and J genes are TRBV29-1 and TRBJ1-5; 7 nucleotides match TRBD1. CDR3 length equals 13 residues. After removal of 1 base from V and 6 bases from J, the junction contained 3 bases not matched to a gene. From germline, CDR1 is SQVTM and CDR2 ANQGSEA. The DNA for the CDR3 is TGCAGCGTTGAAGTGGCAGGGGGTCAGCCCCAGCATTTT. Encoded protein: CSVEVAGGQPQHF.